Listed below are T cell receptor beta chains from one sample, sequenced in a study of beta chain features in type 1 diabetes. Measured with immunoSEQ multiplex PCR; TCRdb has only the in-frame clones, and not every one. The sample includes about 650,000 clones, 9.5% to 15% of them seen just once. The specimen sequenced was naive CD4+ T cells from blood. Source of these receptors: a young man with type 1 diabetes. The conserved cysteine and the conserved F or W are not part of the CDR3 here. The D gene is left open where the match is weak. Where a row states a size, it is once, few, many or the class of an expanded clone; other rows omit it.

clone_size j_call d_call v_call cdr3_aa
NA TRBJ2-7 NA TRBV27 ASSSSTDSYEQY
NA TRBJ2-3 NA TRBV28 ASQPGGTPDTQY
NA TRBJ2-5 NA TRBV4-2 ASSQDIGTSRGETQY
few TRBJ2-1 TRBD1 TRBV4-3 ASSLSGGEYNEQF
NA TRBJ2-3 NA TRBV6-5 ASSYRAGGTDTQY
NA TRBJ2-7 NA TRBV6-5 ASRDQSYEQY
NA TRBJ2-7 NA TRBV6-6 ASSYLPGYEQY
few TRBJ1-1 NA TRBV4-3 ASSQQGEGTEAF
NA TRBJ1-2 NA TRBV29-1 SVDDNGYT
NA TRBJ2-2 NA TRBV21-1 ASSGLAGGPPGELF
NA TRBJ2-1 TRBD2 TRBV5-4 ASSLSGGSYNEQF
NA TRBJ2-1 NA TRBV5-1 ASSPTGVTYNEQF
NA TRBJ1-2 NA TRBV9 ASSAPQDRANYGYT
few TRBJ2-1 NA TRBV30 AWSATYRGEQF
NA TRBJ2-7 NA TRBV10-3 AISPTETYEQY
few TRBJ2-7 NA TRBV30 AWRGLVDEQY
few TRBJ2-7 TRBD1 TRBV28 ASSWVGQGWEQY
few TRBJ1-4 TRBD1 TRBV7-9 ASSLVGTGTEKLF
NA TRBJ1-3 NA TRBV9 ASNLQGDSGNTIY
NA TRBJ2-3 NA TRBV5-1 ASKGGGLTTTDTQY
few TRBJ1-3 TRBD1 TRBV7-2 ATSVAMDRRNTIY
many TRBJ2-6 TRBD1 TRBV28 ASSAGGTGANVLT
NA TRBJ2-7 NA TRBV4-2 ASSQDELSKGSYEQY
NA TRBJ1-6 NA TRBV5-1 ASSLSTEYNSPLH
NA TRBJ1-2 TRBD1 TRBV2 ASSEGDRGNYGYT
few TRBJ2-7 NA TRBV29-1 SVEDKDTYEQY
few TRBJ1-4 NA TRBV4-2 ASSGQGATNEKLF
NA TRBJ1-6 TRBD1 TRBV2 ASIRQGGNNSPLH
NA TRBJ2-3 TRBD2 TRBV27 ASSREGTDTQY
NA TRBJ2-1 TRBD1 TRBV27 ASSSYRADRVGYNEQF
NA TRBJ2-2 TRBD2 TRBV6-5 ASSYLTSGDTGELF
few TRBJ2-4 TRBD2 TRBV2 ASNSRSGGLAKNIQY
NA TRBJ2-5 NA TRBV29-1 SVWGPTETQY
NA TRBJ1-2 NA TRBV19 ASSLPGTNYGYT
NA TRBJ2-1 NA TRBV9 ASSVGQTQEYNEQF
NA TRBJ2-1 NA TRBV1 TSSLNTTGGFVYEQF
NA TRBJ2-5 NA TRBV10-3 AISGTEETQY
few TRBJ1-4 NA TRBV2 ASDPGPNEKLF
NA TRBJ2-7 NA TRBV11-2 ASSFTGGAAYEQY
NA TRBJ1-6 TRBD1 TRBV6-5 ASSYGTGGNSPLH
few TRBJ2-5 NA TRBV7-2 ASSLWSAKETQY
few TRBJ2-5 NA TRBV9 ASSVGRAQETQY